A single sample is the source of the 2 T cell receptor beta chains below, sequenced in a study of blood T cell repertoires in COVID-19. Clones were sequenced by immunoSEQ multiplex PCR, and TCRdb holds only the in-frame ones, with some missing. This sample has a few hundred thousand clones; 85% to 90% occur once, and the top ten carry 2.1%. Sequenced: peripheral blood. These receptor sequences come from a woman aged 55-69 years with COVID-19, enrolled during active disease.

The chain links TRBV7-6 to TRBJ1-2; TRBD1 aligns across 7 bases. V gave up 2 bases and J gave up 7 bases; unmatched junction bases: 4. The germline gives CDR1 SGHVS, CDR2 FNYEAQ. This CDR3 is built from 13 residues. The chain's CDR3 is CASSLRTGGGYTF. The CDR3 DNA sequence: TGTGCCAGCAGCTTAAGGACAGGCGGTGGCTACACCTTC.

This chain links TRBV5-1 with TRBJ2-6; D not resolved. The CDR3 is made up of 16 amino acids. V lost 2 bases, J lost 0 bases, and 9 bases lay in between. Germline CDR1 reads SGHRS; CDR2 reads YFSETQ. The CDR3 loop reads CASSFRHPSGANVLTF. As DNA, the CDR3 is TGCGCCAGCAGCTTCAGGCACCCCTCTGGGGCCAACGTCCTGACTTTC. Filled out from reference TRBV5-1 and TRBJ2-6, the complete variable domain reads KAGVTQTPRYLIKTRGQQVTLSCSPISGHRSVSWYQQTPGQGLQFLFEYFSETQRNKGNFPGRFSGRQFSNSRSEMNVSTLELGDSALYLCASSFRHPSGANVLTFGAGSRLTVL.